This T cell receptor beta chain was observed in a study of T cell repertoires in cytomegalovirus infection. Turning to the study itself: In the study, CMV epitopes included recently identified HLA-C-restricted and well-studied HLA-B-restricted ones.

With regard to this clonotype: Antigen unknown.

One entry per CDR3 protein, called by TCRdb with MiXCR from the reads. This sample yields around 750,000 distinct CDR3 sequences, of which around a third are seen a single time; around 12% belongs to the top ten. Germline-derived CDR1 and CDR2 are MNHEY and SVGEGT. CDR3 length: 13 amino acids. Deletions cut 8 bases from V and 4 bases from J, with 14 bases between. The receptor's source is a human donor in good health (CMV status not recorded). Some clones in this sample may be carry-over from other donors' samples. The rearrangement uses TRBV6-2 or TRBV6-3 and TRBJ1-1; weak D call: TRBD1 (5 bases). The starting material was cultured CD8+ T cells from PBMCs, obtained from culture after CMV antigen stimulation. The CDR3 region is CASQPGSATEAFF. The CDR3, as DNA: TGTGCCAGCCAGCCAGGGTCCGCCACTGAAGCTTTCTTT.